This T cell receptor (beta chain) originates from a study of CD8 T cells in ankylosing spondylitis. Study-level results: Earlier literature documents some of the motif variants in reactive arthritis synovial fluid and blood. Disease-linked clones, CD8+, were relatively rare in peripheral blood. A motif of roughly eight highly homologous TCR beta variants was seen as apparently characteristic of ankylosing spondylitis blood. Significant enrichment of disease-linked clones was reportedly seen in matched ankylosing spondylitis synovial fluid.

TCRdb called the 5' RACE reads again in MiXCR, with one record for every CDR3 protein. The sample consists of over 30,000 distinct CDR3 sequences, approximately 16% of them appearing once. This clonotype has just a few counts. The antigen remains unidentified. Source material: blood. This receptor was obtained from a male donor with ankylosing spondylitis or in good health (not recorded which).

CDR3 amino acids: CASSQDKVGGRAFF. The CDR3 nucleotides are TGTGCCAGCAGCCAAGATAAGGTCGGGGGAAGGGCTTTCTTT. V gene TRBV3-1 combines with J gene TRBJ1-1; TRBD1 might be the D (5 bases). CDR1 and CDR2 from the germline V gene are LGHDT and YNNKEL (reference sequence). CDR3 length: 14 amino acids. The ends were cut back, 0 bases at V and 11 bases at J, with 16 bases in the middle. Complete variable domain (other parts from reference TRBV3-1 and TRBJ1-1): DTAVSQTPKYLVTQMGNDKSIKCEQNLGHDTMYWYKQDSKKFLKIMFSYNNKELIINETVPNRFSPKSPDKAHLNLHINSLELGDSAVYFCASSQDKVGGRAFFGQGTRLTVV.